This T cell receptor (beta chain) was obtained from a study of blood T cell repertoires in COVID-19. Study-wide background: Samples taken during acute and convalescent COVID-19 were collected in the United States, Italy and Spain.

Trimming pared 3 bases from V and 15 bases from J, leaving 12 bases between. This CDR3 contains 11 residues. Per the germline V gene, CDR1 is LNHNV and CDR2 is YYDKDF (reference sequence). Original analysis: Estimation of nucleated cell counts relied on the amplification of reference gene primers. Produced via immunoSEQ multiplex PCR; TCRdb's table is partial and in-frame only. From that table come the V and J calls and clone size; the DNA was used to work out D and trimming. Of more than 90,000 clones listed, over 80% are singletons. The TCR was taken from a man aged 45-60 years with acute or convalescent COVID-19. The specimen sequenced was peripheral blood. This chain joins TRBV15 and TRBJ2-1, with TRBD2 as a possible D gene (5 bases). Written as DNA, the CDR3 is TGTGCCACCAGCAGCGGGGTTTTGGCGTTCTTC. Translated, it gives CATSSGVLAFF.